This TCR beta chain was documented in a study of multiple sclerosis patients with progressive multifocal leukoencephalopathy. Repertoires were generated with immunoSEQ multiplex PCR, while TCRdb's copy carries only in-frame clones and drops some. This sample yields fewer than 35,000 clones, of which approximately 90% are seen a single time; 1.5% belongs to the top ten. Germline lookup yields CDR1 SGHRS and CDR2 YFSETQ. The CDR3 has 13 amino acids. Trimming cost V 6 bases and J 2 bases, with 12 bases left between them. Time point noted: before natalizumab initiation. The sample consisted of PBMCs. The receptor comes from a human donor with multiple sclerosis. The rearrangement links TRBV5-1 to TRBJ2-7, with TRBD1 as a possible D gene (6 bases). CDR3 loop: CASTRDTTYEQYF. For the CDR3, the DNA is TGCGCCAGCACCAGGGACACGACCTACGAGCAGTACTTC.